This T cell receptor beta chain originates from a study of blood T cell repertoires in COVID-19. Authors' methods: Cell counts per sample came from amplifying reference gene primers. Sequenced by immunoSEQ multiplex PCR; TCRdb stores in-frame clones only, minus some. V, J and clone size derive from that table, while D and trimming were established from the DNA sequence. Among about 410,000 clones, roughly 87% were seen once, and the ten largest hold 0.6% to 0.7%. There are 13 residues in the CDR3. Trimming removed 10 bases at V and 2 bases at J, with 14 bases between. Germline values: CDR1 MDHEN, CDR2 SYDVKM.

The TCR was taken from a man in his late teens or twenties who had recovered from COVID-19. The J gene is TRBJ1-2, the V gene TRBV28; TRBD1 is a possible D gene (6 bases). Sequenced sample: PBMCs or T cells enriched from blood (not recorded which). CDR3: CATRGTTNYGYTF. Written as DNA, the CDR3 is TGTGCCACGAGAGGGACAACAAACTATGGCTACACCTTC.